This T cell receptor beta chain was obtained from a study of beta chain features in type 1 diabetes. In the study overall: Examination of sorted cells across all samples involved roughly 100 million cells. Overall study findings and caveats: Cells carrying high TCR expression could end up over-represented when cDNA is sequenced. Shorter TCRB CDR3s, moderately but significantly so, were found in Type 1 diabetes patients in all four CD4+ subsets.

This clone showed up just a few times. Its target is unknown. The authors sorted CD4+ naive, central memory, regulatory and stem cell-like memory cells via CD45RO/CCR7/CD25/CD127/CD95/CD27. Expressed TCRB transcripts were sequenced because the entire RNA isolate underwent reverse transcription. The assay was immunoSEQ multiplex PCR, and TCRdb's table has in-frame clones only and misses some. The sample has just over 600,000 clones, about 14% seen once. Sequenced input: naive CD4+ T cells from blood. This clonotype was sampled from a man aged 18-30 years in good health.

The CDR3 here is CAISGQGGTGELFF. The DNA of the CDR3 is TGTGCCATCAGTGGACAGGGCGGCACCGGGGAGCTGTTTTTT. This chain links TRBV10-3 with TRBJ2-2, with TRBD1 identical over 7 bases. Per germline, CDR1 ENHRY and CDR2 SYGVKD. The CDR3 covers 14 residues. Unmatched junction bases numbered 3, after V lost 4 bases and J lost 4 bases.